This record looks at one T cell receptor (beta chain) sequence and its context. This clone's antigen is unknown. Base qualities are not recorded, but no much larger clone differs from it by a single base. Library prep was done by the immunoSEQ multiplex PCR assay. In most patients, genomic DNA was isolated using the Qiagen DNeasy Blood and Tissue Kit and sent frozen to Adaptive Biotechnologies for TCR sequencing. For most patients, genomic DNA was subjected to high-throughput TCR-beta CDR3 sequencing by Adaptive Biotechnologies. For the original study's pipeline: Adaptive's ImmunoSEQ software supplied the TCR sequencing data for 18 patients, while MiXCR and VDJtools were used to process a few other patients. CD4 versus CD8 sorting errors were corrected by removing sequences found in both subsets at a frequency ratio below 5:1. Because the origin of CDR3 nucleotide sequences shared between donor and recipient could not be assigned, those sequences were removed. Alloreactive clones required at least 2-fold expansion over unstimulated cells and minimum CFSE-low frequency of 0.002% (template counts) or 0.001% (read counts). Clones detected in sequenced pre-transplant spleen, lymph node, or MLR CFSE-low populations of the donor or recipient were defined as mappable. The cumulative frequency of alloreactive clones was calculated as a percentage of all sequences, weighted by copy number. Drawn from immuneACCESS, this table holds only the in-frame rearrangements with V and J called that TCRdb kept. Clones are partly lost; checked studies trace under half to an unresolved V gene and leave the rest unexplained. That table is the source of V, J and clone size, and D and trimming were worked out from the DNA. This sample has more than 85,000 clones in its table, and about 94% of those were observed once. The ten largest clones take up approximately 0.49% of the sample.

The data belong to a study of graft-versus-host responses after intestinal transplantation (dated by TCRdb to the early 2020s). With regard to the full study: The transplants that recipients received were multivisceral, liver-intestinal, or isolated intestinal. Every recipient was given anti-thymocyte globulin induction, then maintenance tacrolimus and steroids for roughly 3 years. After intestinal transplantation, graft-versus-host and host-versus-graft alloreactive T cell clones were followed in the graft, circulation and bone marrow using bulk TCR-beta CDR3 sequencing. Alloreactive clones were identified by sequencing pre-transplant mixed lymphocyte reaction products and comparing them with unstimulated pre-transplant donor and recipient T cells. Of the 20 to 30 intestinal transplant recipients enrolled in the cohort, one of whom was a retransplant, a few patients without pretransplant specimens were excluded. A peak of at least 4% donor T cells among recipient peripheral blood mononuclear cells was the definition used for donor T cell macrochimerism. Instead of going to the commercial service, samples from a few later patients were sequenced in-house on an Illumina MiSeq and processed with MiXCR. General findings and caveats noted by the study authors: Conclusions were limited by the relatively low number and heterogeneity of intestinal transplant patients. GvH clones turned up in recipient bone marrow, with some appearing earlier in ileal mucosa or blood, a pattern consistent with an intestinal mucosal origin. Patients with donor T cell macrochimerism had high GvH to HvG T cell clonal ratios in their allografts. Early after transplant, peak levels of circulating GvH clones were found to be associated with declines in HvG clones.

Including cysteine and phenylalanine, the CDR3 has 20 amino acids. CDR3 DNA only is kept here, 60 bases in frame from base 1. Germline trimming: 6 bases from V, 4 bases from J; junction bases outside gene matches: 25. This specimen's time point label, interpreted: cells obtained before transplantation from donor or recipient. CD3+CD4+ and CD3+CD8+ populations were FACS-sorted from unstimulated pre-transplant donor and recipient cells taken from spleen or lymph nodes. This chain joins TRBV5-3 to TRBJ2-7; 10 central nucleotides agree with TRBD2. TRBV5-3 is sorted into the ORF group, with uncertain function. Sample: unstimulated CD8+ T cells sorted from spleen or lymph node cells, taken before intestinal transplant. The receptor was isolated from a human donor who received an intestinal transplant. The DNA sequence reads TGTGCCAGAACCCCAGGTCCGCTAGCGGGAGAAGGCCTCCAAGAATACGAGCAGTACTTC. It translates as CARTPGPLAGEGLQEYEQYF.